These 16 T cell receptor beta chains share one sample of origin, sequenced in a study of blood T cell repertoires in COVID-19. Libraries were prepared by immunoSEQ multiplex PCR; TCRdb keeps only in-frame clonotypes and omits some of them. The table includes roughly 35,000 clones, about four fifths detected once. Input material: peripheral blood. The receptors here all came from a man aged 80 or over with acute or convalescent COVID-19.

This clone was observed once. Here the CDR3 DNA reads TGTGCCAGCAGCGCCCGTAGCGGGGGGCCCAATGAGCAGTTCTTC. Translating it yields CASSARSGGPNEQFF. The rearrangement links TRBV11-3 to TRBJ2-1; 10 bases are shared with TRBD2. The CDR3 runs to 15 residues. Germline V gene lookup returns CDR1 SGHNT and CDR2 YENEEA. Germline trimming cut 5 bases from V and 6 bases from J; bases unmatched to any gene: 7.

The chain employs TRBV7-2 and TRBJ1-5; possible D gene TRBD1, 6 bases. The V gene's germline CDR1 is SGHTA and CDR2 FQGNSA. V was pared by 5 bases and J by 5 bases, with 16 bases between. The CDR3 is 15 amino acids. The CDR3 reads CASSPTGTTHQPQHF. The CDR3 nucleotides read TGTGCCAGCAGCCCTACCGGGACAACTCATCAGCCCCAGCATTTT. Using reference TRBV7-2 and TRBJ1-5 for the parts outside the CDR3, the full variable domain is GAGVSQSPSNKVTEKGKDVELRCDPISGHTALYWYRQSLGQGLEFLIYFQGNSAPDKSGLPSDRFSAERTGGSVSTLTIQRTQQEDSAVYLCASSPTGTTHQPQHFGDGTRLSIL.

V is TRBV7-9 and J is TRBJ1-4, with 12 bases aligning to TRBD1. This CDR3 is 16 amino acids long. Germline assignment: CDR1 SEHNR and CDR2 FQNEAQ (reference sequence). V dropped 6 bases and J dropped 8; count of bases not matched to a gene: 10. CDR3 in amino acids: CASRSGTGGEVEKLFF. CDR3 nucleotides: TGTGCCAGCAGATCCGGGACAGGGGGCGAGGTAGAAAAACTGTTTTTT.

The J gene is TRBJ2-7, the V gene TRBV6-1, with D possibly matching TRBD1 (6 bases). Per germline, CDR1 MNHNS and CDR2 SASEGT. V was pared by 3 bases and J by 6 bases, with 18 bases between. This CDR3 spans 15 amino acids. The CDR3 DNA reads TGTGCCAGCAGTGAGGGACAACTAGGTTTCGCCGAGCAGTACTTC. Translated, it gives CASSEGQLGFAEQYF.

The V gene is TRBV5-1, the J gene TRBJ1-5; D perhaps matches TRBD1 (5 bases). The CDR3 runs to 15 residues. Germline lookup yields CDR1 SGHRS and CDR2 YFSETQ. The germline V and J ends were trimmed by 1 base and 5 bases, with 13 bases remaining between them. The CDR3 DNA follows: TGCGCCAGCAGCTTGACGGGGGAACGAGATCAGCCCCAGCATTTT. Translation gives CASSLTGERDQPQHF.

J is TRBJ2-2 and V is TRBV7-9; no clear D gene. CDR3 length equals 16 residues. The ends were cut back, 2 bases at V and 7 bases at J, with 17 bases in the middle. CDR1 and CDR2 from the germline V gene are SEHNR and FQNEAQ (reference sequence). This CDR3 reads CASSLRDPSWSGELFF. CDR3 sequence (DNA): TGTGCCAGCAGCTTAAGAGACCCCAGTTGGAGCGGGGAGCTGTTTTTT. Drawing the rest from reference TRBV7-9 and TRBJ2-2, the complete variable domain is DTGVSQNPRHKITKRGQNVTFRCDPISEHNRLYWYRQTLGQGPEFLTYFQNEAQLEKSRLLSDRFSAERPKGSFSTLEIQRTEQGDSAMYLCASSLRDPSWSGELFFGEGSRLTVL.

V usage is TRBV4-1 and J usage is TRBJ2-7; 7 bases line up with TRBD1. The CDR3 extends over 18 amino acids. V shed 4 bases, J shed 2 bases, and the junction held 17 bases outside the gene matches. From germline, CDR1 is MGHRA and CDR2 YSYEKL. This chain's CDR3 is CASSLIQPRQGVPYEQYF. CDR3 sequence (DNA): TGCGCCAGCAGCCTAATACAACCCCGACAGGGCGTTCCCTACGAGCAGTACTTC.

The genes are TRBV5-6 and TRBJ1-6; perhaps TRBD1 as D (5 bases). The CDR3 is made up of 15 amino acids. Germline loops: CDR1 SGHDT, CDR2 YYEEEE. V lost 2 bases and J lost 11, with 17 bases in between. The CDR3 bases are TGTGCCAGCAGCTTTAGACAGACCTTCGACCCACCCCTCCACTTT. It translates to CASSFRQTFDPPLHF.

This chain links TRBV6-5 with TRBJ1-4; 7 nucleotides agree with TRBD1. Trimming took 10 bases from V and 0 from J; bases not matched to a gene: 5. CDR1 and CDR2 from the germline V gene are MNHEY and SVGAGI. The CDR3 runs to 14 residues. CDR3 bases: TGTGCCACCAGGGGGGGGGCAACTAATGAAAAACTGTTTTTT. This encodes CATRGGATNEKLFF.

The J gene is TRBJ2-5, the V gene TRBV12-3 or TRBV12-4; D is unclear. V was pared by 7 bases and J by 1 base, with 10 bases between. This CDR3 comprises 13 residues. The CDR3 nucleotides are TGTGCCAGCAAAGGCGGCAGCCAAGAGACCCAGTACTTC. Its protein product is CASKGGSQETQYF.

V and J are TRBV27 and TRBJ2-4; 8 nucleotides agree with TRBD2. The length of the CDR3 is 13 residues. With 6 bases clipped from V and 7 bases from J, the junction kept 5 bases outside the gene matches. Germline CDR1 reads MNHEY; CDR2 reads SMNVEV (reference sequence). The CDR3, as DNA: TGTGCCAGCAGAGGCGGGGGGTGGAACATTCAGTACTTC. Its protein is CASRGGGWNIQYF.

This clone was recorded only once. The chain carries TRBV7-9 and TRBJ1-5, with 8 bases that match TRBD1. V lost 4 bases to trimming and J lost 9 bases; unmatched junction nucleotides: 20. CDR3 size: 18 residues. Germline V gives CDR1 SEHNR, CDR2 FQNEAQ (reference sequence). Here the CDR3 reads CASSSTTRTGRALRPQHF. Written as DNA, the CDR3 is TGTGCCAGCAGCTCTACGACTAGGACAGGGCGAGCTTTGAGGCCCCAGCATTTT.

The rearrangement joins TRBV19 to TRBJ2-2; D is unresolved. The length of the CDR3 is 14 residues. The germline CDR1 and CDR2 sequences are LNHDA and SQIVND (reference sequence). Trimming left V 0 bases short and J 1 base short, with 3 bases between. CDR3 nucleotide sequence: TGTGCCAGTAGTATAGACGGGAACACCGGGGAGCTGTTTTTT. Its translation: CASSIDGNTGELFF.

The table lists this clone with a count of one. The chain uses TRBV5-1 and TRBJ1-2; tentatively, D is TRBD1 (6 bases). CDR1 and CDR2 (germline): SGHRS, YFSETQ. V lost 4 bases, J lost 6 bases, and 13 bases lay in between. The CDR3 sequence is 13 residues long. The CDR3 DNA reads TGCGCCAGCAGCCGTACCCCAGGGGATGGCTACACCTTC. This gives the protein CASSRTPGDGYTF.

The chain is built from TRBV5-1 and TRBJ2-6; TRBD1 agrees at 7 bases. V shed 1 base and J 2 bases; nucleotides not matched to a gene: 3. Germline CDR1 reads SGHRS; CDR2 reads YFSETQ. This CDR3 comprises 16 residues. CDR3 in amino acids: CASSLTTGAGANVLTF. CDR3 sequence (DNA): TGCGCCAGCAGCTTGACTACAGGGGCTGGGGCCAACGTCCTGACTTTC.

The gene calls are TRBV3-1 (or the pseudogene TRBV3-2) and TRBJ2-3; maybe TRBD2 (5 bases). The CDR3 spans 14 residues. Germline V gene data show CDR1 as LGHDT and CDR2 as YNNKEL (reference sequence). V lost 4 bases and J lost 1, with 9 bases in between. CDR3 protein: CASSPPRGTDTQYF. In DNA form, the CDR3 reads TGTGCCAGCAGCCCCCCGCGGGGCACAGATACGCAGTATTTT.